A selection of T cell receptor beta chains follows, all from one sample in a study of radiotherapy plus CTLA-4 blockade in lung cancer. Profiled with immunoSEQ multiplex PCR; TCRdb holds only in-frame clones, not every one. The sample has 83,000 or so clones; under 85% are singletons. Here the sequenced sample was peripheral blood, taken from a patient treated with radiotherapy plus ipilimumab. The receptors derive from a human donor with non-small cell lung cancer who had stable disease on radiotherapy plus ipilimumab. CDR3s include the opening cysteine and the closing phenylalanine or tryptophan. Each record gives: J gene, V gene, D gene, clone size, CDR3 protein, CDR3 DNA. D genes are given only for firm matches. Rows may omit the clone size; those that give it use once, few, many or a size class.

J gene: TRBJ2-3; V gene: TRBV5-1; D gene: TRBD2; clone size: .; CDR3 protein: CASSLGDYYTDTQYF; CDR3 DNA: TGCGCCAGCAGCTTAGGGGACTACTACACAGATACGCAGTATTTT
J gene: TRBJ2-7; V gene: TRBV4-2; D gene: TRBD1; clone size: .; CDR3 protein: CASSQDSGTGGAEQYF; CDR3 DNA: TGTGCCAGCAGCCAAGATTCGGGGACAGGGGGCGCCGAGCAGTACTTC
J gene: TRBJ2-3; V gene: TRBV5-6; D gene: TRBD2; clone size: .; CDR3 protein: CASSTGTSGVDTQYF; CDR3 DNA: TGTGCCAGCAGCACGGGGACTAGCGGGGTGGATACGCAGTATTTT
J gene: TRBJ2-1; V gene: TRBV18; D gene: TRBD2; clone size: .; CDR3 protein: CASSPPGTRVNEQFF; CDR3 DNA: TGTGCCAGCTCGCCCCCCGGGACTAGGGTGAATGAGCAGTTCTTC
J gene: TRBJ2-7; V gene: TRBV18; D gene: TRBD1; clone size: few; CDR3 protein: CASSPDRVYEQYF; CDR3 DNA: TGTGCCAGCTCACCGGACAGGGTCTACGAGCAGTACTTC
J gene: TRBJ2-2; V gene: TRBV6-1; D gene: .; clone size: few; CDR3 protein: CASSREGAGELFF; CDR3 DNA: TGTGCCAGCAGTCGAGAGGGGGCCGGGGAGCTGTTTTTT
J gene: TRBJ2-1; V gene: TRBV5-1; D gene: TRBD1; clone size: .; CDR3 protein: CASTPGQEANEQFF; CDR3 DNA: TGCGCCAGCACCCCGGGACAGGAGGCCAATGAGCAGTTCTTC
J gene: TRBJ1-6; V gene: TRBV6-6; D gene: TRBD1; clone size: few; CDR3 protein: CASSYSQGNSPLHF; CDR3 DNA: TGTGCCAGCAGTTACTCACAGGGGAATTCACCCCTCCACTTT
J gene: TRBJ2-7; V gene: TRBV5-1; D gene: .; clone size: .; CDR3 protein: CASSLGYEQYF; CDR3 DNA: TGCGCCAGCAGCTTGGGCTACGAGCAGTACTTC
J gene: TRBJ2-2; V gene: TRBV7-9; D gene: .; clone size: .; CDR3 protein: CASSLSNTGELFF; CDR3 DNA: TGTGCCAGCAGCTTATCGAACACCGGGGAGCTGTTTTTT
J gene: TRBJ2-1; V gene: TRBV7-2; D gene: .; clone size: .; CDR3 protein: CASSLGTVSNNEQFF; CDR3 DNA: TGTGCCAGCAGCCTCGGGACGGTGAGCAACAATGAGCAGTTCTTC
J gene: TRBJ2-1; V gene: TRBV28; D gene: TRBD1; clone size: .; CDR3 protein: CASSLDRGGYNEQFF; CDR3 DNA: TGTGCCAGCAGTTTGGACAGGGGAGGCTACAATGAGCAGTTCTTC
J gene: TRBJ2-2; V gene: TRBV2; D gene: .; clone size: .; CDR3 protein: CASSDGGSPGELFF; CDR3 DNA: TGTGCCAGCAGTGATGGGGGTAGCCCCGGGGAGCTGTTTTTT
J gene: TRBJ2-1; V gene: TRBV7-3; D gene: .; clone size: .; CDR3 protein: CASSLTGANNEQFF; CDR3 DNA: TGTGCCAGCAGCTTAACTGGGGCCAACAATGAGCAGTTCTTC
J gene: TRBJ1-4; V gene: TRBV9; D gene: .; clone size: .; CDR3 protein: CASSPREMPNEKLFF; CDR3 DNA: TGTGCCAGCAGCCCTAGGGAGATGCCTAATGAAAAACTGTTTTTT
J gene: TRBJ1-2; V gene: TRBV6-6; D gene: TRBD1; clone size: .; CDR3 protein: CASSRQGAGVYGYTF; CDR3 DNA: TGTGCCAGCAGTCGGCAGGGGGCCGGTGTCTATGGCTACACCTTC
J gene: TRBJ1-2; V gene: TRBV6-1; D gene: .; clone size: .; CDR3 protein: CASSEVPKINYGYTF; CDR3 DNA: TGTGCCAGCAGTGAAGTCCCCAAGATTAACTATGGCTACACCTTC
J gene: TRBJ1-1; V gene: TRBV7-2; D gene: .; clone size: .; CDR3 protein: CASSLGRGGWMNTEAFF; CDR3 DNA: TGTGCCAGCAGCTTAGGGCGGGGAGGGTGGATGAACACTGAAGCTTTCTTT
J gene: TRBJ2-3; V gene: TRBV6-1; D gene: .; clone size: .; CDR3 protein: CAGRVLAGDTQYF; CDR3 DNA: TGTGCCGGTAGGGTACTAGCAGGAGATACGCAGTATTTT
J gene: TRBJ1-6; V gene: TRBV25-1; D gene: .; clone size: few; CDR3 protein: CASSESAGVSSPLHF; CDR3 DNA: TGTGCCAGCAGTGAATCCGCGGGGGTTAGTTCACCCCTCCACTTT
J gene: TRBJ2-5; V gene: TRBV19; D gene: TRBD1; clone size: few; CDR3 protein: CASSPGQGFQETQYF; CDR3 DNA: TGTGCCAGTAGCCCGGGACAGGGGTTCCAAGAGACCCAGTACTTC
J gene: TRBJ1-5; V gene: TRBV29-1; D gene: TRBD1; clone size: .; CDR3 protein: CSVETGGDQPQHF; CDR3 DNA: TGCAGCGTTGAAACAGGGGGGGATCAGCCCCAGCATTTT
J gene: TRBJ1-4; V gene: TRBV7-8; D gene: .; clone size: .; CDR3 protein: CASSLVVGGGEKLFF; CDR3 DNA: TGTGCCAGCAGCTTAGTGGTCGGAGGTGGTGAAAAACTGTTTTTT
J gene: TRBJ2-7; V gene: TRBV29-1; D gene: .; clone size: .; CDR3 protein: CSVVQSSYEQYF; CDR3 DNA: TGCAGCGTTGTTCAAAGCTCCTACGAGCAGTACTTC
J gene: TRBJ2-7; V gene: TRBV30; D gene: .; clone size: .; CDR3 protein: CAWSVVRAAGYEQYF; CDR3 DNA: TGTGCCTGGAGTGTAGTAAGGGCTGCTGGCTACGAGCAGTACTTC
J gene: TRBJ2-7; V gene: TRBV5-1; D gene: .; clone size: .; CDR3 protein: CASSLGHGAAYEQYF; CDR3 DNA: TGCGCCAGCAGCTTGGGCCATGGGGCCGCGTACGAGCAGTACTTC
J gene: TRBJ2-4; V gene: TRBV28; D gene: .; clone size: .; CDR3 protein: CASSFQPKNIQYF; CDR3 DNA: TGTGCCAGCAGTTTTCAGCCCAAAAACATTCAGTACTTC